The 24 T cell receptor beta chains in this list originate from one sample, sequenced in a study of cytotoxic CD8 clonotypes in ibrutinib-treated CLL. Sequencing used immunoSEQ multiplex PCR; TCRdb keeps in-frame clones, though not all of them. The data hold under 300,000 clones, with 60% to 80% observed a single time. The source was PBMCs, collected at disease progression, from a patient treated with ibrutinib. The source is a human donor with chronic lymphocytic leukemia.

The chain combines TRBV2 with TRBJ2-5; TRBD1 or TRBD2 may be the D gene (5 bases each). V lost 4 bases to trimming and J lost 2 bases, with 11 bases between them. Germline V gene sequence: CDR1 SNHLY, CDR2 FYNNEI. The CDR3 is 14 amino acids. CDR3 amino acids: CASSVNWGQETQYF. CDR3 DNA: TGTGCCAGCAGTGTAAACTGGGGGCAAGAGACCCAGTACTTC.

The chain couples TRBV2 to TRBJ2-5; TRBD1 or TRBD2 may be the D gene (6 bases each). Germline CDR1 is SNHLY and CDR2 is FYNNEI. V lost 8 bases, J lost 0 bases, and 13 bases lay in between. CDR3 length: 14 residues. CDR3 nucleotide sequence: TGTGCCAGCTACGGGGGCCAGTACCAAGAGACCCAGTACTTC. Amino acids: CASYGGQYQETQYF.

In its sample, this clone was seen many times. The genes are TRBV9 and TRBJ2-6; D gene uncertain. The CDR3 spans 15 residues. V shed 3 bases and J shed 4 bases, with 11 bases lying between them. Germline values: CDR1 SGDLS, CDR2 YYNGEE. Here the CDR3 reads CASSAHDLGANVLTF. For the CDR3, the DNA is TGTGCCAGCAGCGCCCATGACCTCGGGGCCAACGTCCTGACTTTC.

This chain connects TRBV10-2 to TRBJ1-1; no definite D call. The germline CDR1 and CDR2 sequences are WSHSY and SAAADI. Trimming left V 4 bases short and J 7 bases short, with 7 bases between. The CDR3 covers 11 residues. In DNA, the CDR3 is TGCGCCAGCAGTGTGGCGAATGAAGCTTTCTTT. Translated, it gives CASSVANEAFF.

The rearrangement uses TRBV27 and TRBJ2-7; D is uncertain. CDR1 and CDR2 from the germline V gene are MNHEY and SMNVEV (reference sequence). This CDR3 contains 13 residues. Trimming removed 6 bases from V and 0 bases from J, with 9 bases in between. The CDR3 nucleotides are TGTGCCAGCAGGTCGCACAACTCCTACGAGCAGTACTTC. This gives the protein CASRSHNSYEQYF.

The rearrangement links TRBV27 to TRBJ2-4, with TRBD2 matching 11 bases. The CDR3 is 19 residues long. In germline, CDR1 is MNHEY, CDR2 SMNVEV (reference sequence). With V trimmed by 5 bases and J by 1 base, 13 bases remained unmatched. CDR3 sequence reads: CASSPGLAEAFGAKNIQYF. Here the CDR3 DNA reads TGTGCCAGCAGTCCGGGACTAGCGGAAGCGTTTGGGGCCAAAAACATTCAGTACTTC.

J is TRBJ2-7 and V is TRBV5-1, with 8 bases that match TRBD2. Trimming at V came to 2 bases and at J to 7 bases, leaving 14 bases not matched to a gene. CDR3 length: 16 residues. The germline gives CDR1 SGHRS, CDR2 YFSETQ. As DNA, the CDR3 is TGCGCCAGCAGCTTAGCCGGGGGGGACACAGCTATGGAGCAGTACTTC. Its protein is CASSLAGGDTAMEQYF.

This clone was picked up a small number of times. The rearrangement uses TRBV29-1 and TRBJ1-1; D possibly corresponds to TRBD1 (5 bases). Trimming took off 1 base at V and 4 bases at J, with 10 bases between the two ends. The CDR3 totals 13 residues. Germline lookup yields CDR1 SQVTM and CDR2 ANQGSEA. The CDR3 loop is CSVEAGLGTEAFF. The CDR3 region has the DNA TGCAGCGTTGAAGCAGGGTTGGGCACTGAAGCTTTCTTT.

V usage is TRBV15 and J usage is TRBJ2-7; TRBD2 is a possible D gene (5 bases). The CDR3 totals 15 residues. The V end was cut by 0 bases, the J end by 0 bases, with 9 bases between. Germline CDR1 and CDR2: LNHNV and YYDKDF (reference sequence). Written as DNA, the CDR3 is TGTGCCACCAGCAGAGATCTGGGGAGCTCCTACGAGCAGTACTTC. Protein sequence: CATSRDLGSSYEQYF. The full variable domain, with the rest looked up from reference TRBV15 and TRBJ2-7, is DAMVIQNPRYQVTQFGKPVTLSCSQTLNHNVMYWYQQKSSQAPKLLFHYYDKDFNNEADTPDNFQSRRPNTSFCFLDIRSPGLGDTAMYLCATSRDLGSSYEQYFGPGTRLTVT.

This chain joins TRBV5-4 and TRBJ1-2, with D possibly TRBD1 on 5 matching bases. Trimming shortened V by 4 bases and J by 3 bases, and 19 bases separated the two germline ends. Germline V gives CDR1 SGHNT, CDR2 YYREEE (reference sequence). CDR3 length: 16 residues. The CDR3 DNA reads TGTGCCAGCAGCCCACCGATTCCAGGGAGCTACTATGGCTACACCTTC. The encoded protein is CASSPPIPGSYYGYTF.

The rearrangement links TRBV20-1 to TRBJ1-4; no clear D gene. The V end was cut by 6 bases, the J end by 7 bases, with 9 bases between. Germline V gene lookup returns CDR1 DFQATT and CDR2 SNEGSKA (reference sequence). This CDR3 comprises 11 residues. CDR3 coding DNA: TGCAGTGCCACGGGTGGTGAAAAACTGTTTTTT. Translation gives CSATGGEKLFF.

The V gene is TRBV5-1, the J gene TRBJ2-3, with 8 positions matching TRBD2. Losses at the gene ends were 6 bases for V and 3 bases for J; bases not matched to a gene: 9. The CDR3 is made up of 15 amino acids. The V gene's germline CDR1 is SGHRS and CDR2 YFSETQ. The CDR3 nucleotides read TGCGCCAGCAAAGTCGGGGGGGCTGGTACAGATACGCAGTATTTT. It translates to CASKVGGAGTDTQYF. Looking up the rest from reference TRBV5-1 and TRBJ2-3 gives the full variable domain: KAGVTQTPRYLIKTRGQQVTLSCSPISGHRSVSWYQQTPGQGLQFLFEYFSETQRNKGNFPGRFSGRQFSNSRSEMNVSTLELGDSALYLCASKVGGAGTDTQYFGPGTRLTVL.

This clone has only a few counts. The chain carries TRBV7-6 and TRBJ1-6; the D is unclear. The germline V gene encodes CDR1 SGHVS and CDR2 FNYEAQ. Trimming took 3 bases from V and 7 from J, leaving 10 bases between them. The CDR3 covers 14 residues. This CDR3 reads CASSLDGPNSPLHF. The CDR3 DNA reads TGTGCCAGCAGCTTGGACGGACCCAATTCACCCCTCCACTTT.

The chain's CDR3 is CASSVYGGGTEAFF. CDR3 bases: TGTGCCAGCAGCGTATACGGGGGCGGCACTGAAGCTTTCTTT. The gene calls are TRBV9 and TRBJ1-1; D perhaps matches TRBD1 (6 bases). Deletions cut 1 base from V and 4 bases from J, with 11 bases between. The length of the CDR3 is 14 residues. Germline CDR1 SGDLS, CDR2 YYNGEE.

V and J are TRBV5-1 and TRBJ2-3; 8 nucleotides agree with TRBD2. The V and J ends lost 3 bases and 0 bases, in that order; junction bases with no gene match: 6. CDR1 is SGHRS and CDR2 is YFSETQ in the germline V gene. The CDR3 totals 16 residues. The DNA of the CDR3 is TGCGCCAGCAGCTCCGGGACTAGTCTGAGCACAGATACGCAGTATTTT. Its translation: CASSSGTSLSTDTQYF.

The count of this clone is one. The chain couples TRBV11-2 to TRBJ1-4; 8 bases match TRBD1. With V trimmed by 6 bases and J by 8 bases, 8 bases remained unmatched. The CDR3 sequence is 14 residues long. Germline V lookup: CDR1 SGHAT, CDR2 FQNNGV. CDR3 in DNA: TGTGCCAGCAGGGCAGGGGGCTTCGGGGAAAAACTGTTTTTT. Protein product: CASRAGGFGEKLFF. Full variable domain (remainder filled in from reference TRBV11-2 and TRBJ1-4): EAGVAQSPRYKIIEKRQSVAFWCNPISGHATLYWYQQILGQGPKLLIQFQNNGVVDDSQLPKDRFSAERLKGVDSTLKIQPAKLEDSAVYLCASRAGGFGEKLFFGSGTQLSVL.

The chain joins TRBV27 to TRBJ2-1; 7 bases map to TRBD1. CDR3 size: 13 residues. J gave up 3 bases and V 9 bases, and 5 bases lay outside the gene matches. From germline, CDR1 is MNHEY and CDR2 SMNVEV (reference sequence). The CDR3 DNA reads TGTGCCAGTGGTAGGGGGCTCTACAATGAGCAGTTCTTC. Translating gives CASGRGLYNEQFF.

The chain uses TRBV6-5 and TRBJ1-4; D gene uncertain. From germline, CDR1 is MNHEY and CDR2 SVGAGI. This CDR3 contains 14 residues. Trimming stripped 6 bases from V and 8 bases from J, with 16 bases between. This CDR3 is CASSATRIEEKLFF. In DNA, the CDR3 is TGTGCCAGCAGCGCGACGAGGATCGAAGAAAAACTGTTTTTT.

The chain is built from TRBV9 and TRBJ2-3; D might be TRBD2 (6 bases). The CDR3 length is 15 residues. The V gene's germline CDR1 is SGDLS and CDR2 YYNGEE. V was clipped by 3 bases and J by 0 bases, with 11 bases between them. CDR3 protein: CASSGSGGSTDTQYF. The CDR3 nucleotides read TGTGCCAGCAGCGGTAGCGGAGGGAGCACAGATACGCAGTATTTT. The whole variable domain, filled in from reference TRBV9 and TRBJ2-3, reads DSGVTQTPKHLITATGQRVTLRCSPRSGDLSVYWYQQSLDQGLQFLIQYYNGEERAKGNILERFSAQQFPDLHSELNLSSLELGDSALYFCASSGSGGSTDTQYFGPGTRLTVL.

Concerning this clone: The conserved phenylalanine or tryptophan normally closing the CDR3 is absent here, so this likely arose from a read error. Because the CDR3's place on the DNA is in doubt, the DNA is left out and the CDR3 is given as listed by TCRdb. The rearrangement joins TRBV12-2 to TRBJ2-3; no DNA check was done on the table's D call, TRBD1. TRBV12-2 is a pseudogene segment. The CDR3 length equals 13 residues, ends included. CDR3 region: CASRLADRGLERI.

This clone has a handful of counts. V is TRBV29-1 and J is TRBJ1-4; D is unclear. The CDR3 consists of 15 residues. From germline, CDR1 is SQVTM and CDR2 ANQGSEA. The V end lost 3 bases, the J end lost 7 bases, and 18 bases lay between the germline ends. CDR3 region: CSVDGVPGRGEKLFF. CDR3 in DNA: TGCAGCGTTGATGGGGTGCCAGGCCGGGGTGAAAAACTGTTTTTT.

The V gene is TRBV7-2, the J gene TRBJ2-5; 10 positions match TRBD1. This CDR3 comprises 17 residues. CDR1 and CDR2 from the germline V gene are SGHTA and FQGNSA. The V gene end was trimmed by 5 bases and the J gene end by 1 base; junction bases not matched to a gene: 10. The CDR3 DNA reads TGTGCCAGCAGCCACAGGCGCCGGGACAGGGGCCAAGAGACCCAGTACTTC. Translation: CASSHRRRDRGQETQYF.

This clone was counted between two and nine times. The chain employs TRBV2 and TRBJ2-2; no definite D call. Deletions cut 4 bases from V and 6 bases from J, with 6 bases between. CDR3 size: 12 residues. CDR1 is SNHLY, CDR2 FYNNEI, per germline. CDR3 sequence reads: CASSVGPGELFF. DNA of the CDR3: TGTGCCAGCAGTGTGGGCCCCGGGGAGCTGTTTTTT.

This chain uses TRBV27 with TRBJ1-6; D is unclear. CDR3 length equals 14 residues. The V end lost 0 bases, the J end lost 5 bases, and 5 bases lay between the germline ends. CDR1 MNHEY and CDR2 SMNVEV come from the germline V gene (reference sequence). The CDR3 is CASSLSADNSPLHF. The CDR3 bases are TGTGCCAGCAGTTTATCCGCCGATAATTCACCCCTCCACTTT.